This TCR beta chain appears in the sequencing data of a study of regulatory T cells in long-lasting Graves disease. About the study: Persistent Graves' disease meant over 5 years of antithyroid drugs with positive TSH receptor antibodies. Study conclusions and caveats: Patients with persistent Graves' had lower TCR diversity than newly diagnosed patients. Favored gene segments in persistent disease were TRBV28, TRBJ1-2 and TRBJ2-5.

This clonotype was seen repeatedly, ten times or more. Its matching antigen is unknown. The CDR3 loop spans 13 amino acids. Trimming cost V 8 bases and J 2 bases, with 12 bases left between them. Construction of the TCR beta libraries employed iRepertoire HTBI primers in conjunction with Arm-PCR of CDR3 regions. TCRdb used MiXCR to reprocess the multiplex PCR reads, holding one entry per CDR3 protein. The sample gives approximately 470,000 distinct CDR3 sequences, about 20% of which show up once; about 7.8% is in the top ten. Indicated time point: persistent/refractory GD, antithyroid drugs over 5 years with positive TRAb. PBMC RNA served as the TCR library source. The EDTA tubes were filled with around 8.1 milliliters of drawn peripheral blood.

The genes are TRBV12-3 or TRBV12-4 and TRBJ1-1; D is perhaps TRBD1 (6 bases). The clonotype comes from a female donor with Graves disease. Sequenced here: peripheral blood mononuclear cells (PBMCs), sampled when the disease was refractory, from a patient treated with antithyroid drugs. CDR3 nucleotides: TGTGCCAGCGCGAAGGGGGGAAACACTGAAGCTTTCTTT. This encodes CASAKGGNTEAFF.